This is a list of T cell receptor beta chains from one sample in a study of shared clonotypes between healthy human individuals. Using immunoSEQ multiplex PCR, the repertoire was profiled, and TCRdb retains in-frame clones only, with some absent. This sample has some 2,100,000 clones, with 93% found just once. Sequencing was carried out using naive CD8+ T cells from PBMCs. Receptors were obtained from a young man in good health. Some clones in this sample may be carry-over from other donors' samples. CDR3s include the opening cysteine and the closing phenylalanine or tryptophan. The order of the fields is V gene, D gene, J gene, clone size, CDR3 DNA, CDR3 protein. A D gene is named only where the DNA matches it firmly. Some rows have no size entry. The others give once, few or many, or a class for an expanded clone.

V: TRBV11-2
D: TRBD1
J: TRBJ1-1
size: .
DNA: TGTGCCAGCAGCTACCCGACAGGGACTGAAGCTTTCTTT
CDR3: CASSYPTGTEAFF

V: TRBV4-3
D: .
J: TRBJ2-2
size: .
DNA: TGCGCCAGCAGCCAAGTATGGGGTAGCGGGGAGCTGTTTTTT
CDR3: CASSQVWGSGELFF

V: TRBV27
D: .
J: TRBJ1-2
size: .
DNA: TGTGCCAGCAGTTCTCGGACAGCTAACTATGGCTACACCTTC
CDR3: CASSSRTANYGYTF

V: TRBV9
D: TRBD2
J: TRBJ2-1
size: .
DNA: TGTGCCAGCAATCAGCGGGATAATGATGAGCAGTTCTTC
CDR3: CASNQRDNDEQFF

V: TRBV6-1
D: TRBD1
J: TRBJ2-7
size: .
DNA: TGTGCCAGCAGTGACGGGACAGGTTTGTACGAGCAGTACTTC
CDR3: CASSDGTGLYEQYF

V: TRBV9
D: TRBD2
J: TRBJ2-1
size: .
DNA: TGTGCCAGCAGCGTAGGCGGGACTAGCGGCCTTGAGCAGTTCTTC
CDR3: CASSVGGTSGLEQFF

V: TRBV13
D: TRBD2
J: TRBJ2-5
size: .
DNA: TGTGCCAGCAGCTTAGGACCAGCGGGAGGAGGATGGGAGACCCAGTACTTC
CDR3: CASSLGPAGGGWETQYF

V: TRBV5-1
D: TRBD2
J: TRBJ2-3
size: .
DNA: TGCGCCAGCAGCTTGTGGGGACTAGCCATGTCGGATACGCAGTATTTT
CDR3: CASSLWGLAMSDTQYF

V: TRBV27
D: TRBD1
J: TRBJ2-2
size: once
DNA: TGTGCCACGTCCGGGACAGGGGGCAACACCGGGGAGCTGTTTTTT
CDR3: CATSGTGGNTGELFF

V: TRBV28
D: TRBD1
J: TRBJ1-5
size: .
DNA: TGTGCCAGCAGTTCATCGGACAGGGTGAATCAGCCCCAGCATTTT
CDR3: CASSSSDRVNQPQHF

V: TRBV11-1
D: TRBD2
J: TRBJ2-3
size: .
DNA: TGTGCCAGCAGCTTTAGCGGGATAAGCACAGATACGCAGTATTTT
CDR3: CASSFSGISTDTQYF

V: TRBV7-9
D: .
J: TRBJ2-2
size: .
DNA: TGTGCCAGCAGTCCCCGGGGCGTAAACACCGGGGAGCTGTTTTTT
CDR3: CASSPRGVNTGELFF

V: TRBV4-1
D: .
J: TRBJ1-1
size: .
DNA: TGCGCCAGCAGCCTCGGTCCATTCGGGGGTGATGAAGCTTTCTTT
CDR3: CASSLGPFGGDEAFF

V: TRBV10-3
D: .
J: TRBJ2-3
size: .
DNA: TGTGCCATCCGTGCCGGGGTTGGGGATACGCAGTATTTT
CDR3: CAIRAGVGDTQYF

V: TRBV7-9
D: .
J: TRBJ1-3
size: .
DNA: TGTGCCAGCAGCTTAGTAGGGCCCGGAAACACCATATATTTT
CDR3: CASSLVGPGNTIYF

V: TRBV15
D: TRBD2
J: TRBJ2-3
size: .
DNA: TGTGCCACCAGCAGGAAGGCGGGAGGGGCCGATACGCAGTATTTT
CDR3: CATSRKAGGADTQYF

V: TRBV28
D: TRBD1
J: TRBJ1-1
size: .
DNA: TGTGCCAGCAGAGAAAGGACAGGCAACACTGAAGCTTTCTTT
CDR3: CASRERTGNTEAFF

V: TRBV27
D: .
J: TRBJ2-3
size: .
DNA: TGTGCCAGCATCGGAGGGCCGGATACGCAGTATTTT
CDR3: CASIGGPDTQYF

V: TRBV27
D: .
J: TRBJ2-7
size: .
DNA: TGTGCCAGCAGTCCATCGGTAGGCGAAACGTACCCCTACGAGCAGTACTTC
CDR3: CASSPSVGETYPYEQYF

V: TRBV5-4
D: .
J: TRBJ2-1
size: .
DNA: TGTGCCAGCAGCTTGCAGGGGGAGCAGTTCTTC
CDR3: CASSLQGEQFF

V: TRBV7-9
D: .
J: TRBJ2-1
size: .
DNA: TGTGCCAGCGGCCCGGGGGCGGGAGTTTTTGTGCATGAGCAGTTCTTC
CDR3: CASGPGAGVFVHEQFF

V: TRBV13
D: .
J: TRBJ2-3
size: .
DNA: TGTGCCAGCAGCTTACGCCATCTTAGGTCCCCCGGTGGGTCAGATACGCAGTATTTT
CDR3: CASSLRHLRSPGGSDTQYF

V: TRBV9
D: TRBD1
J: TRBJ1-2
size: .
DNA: TGTGCCAGCAGCGTGGGACAGGGCCACTATGGCTACACCTTC
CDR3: CASSVGQGHYGYTF

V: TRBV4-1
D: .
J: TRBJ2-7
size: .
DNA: TGCGCCAGCAGCCAAGATCCTGGGGGGACCTACGAGCAGTACTTC
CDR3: CASSQDPGGTYEQYF

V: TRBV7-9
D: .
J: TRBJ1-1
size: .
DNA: TGTGCCAGCAGCCAAGTACAGGGGAACACTGAAGCTTTCTTT
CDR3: CASSQVQGNTEAFF

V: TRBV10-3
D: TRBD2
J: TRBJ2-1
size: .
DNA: TGTGCCATCAGTGAGGGACTAGCGATCGATGAGCAGTTCTTC
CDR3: CAISEGLAIDEQFF

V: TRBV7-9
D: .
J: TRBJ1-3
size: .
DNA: TGTGCCAGCAGCTTAGGACGGCCGGCCTCTGGAAACACCATATATTTT
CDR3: CASSLGRPASGNTIYF

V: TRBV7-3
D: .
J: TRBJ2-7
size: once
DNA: TGTGCCAGCAGCTTCGCCCCTGCCCCCACCTACGAGCAGTACTTC
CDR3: CASSFAPAPTYEQYF

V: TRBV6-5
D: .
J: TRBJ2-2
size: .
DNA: TGTGCCAGCAGTTCACTGGGTCAGGGTCCCGGGGAGCTGTTTTTT
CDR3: CASSSLGQGPGELFF

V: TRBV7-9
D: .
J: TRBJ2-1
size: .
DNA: TGTGCCAGCAGCTCCACAGGTGAAAGACTCTTC
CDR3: CASSSTGERLF

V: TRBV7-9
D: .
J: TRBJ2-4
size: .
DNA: TGTGCCAGCACCGCCCTAAGCCGGGAGGCCAAAAACATTCAGTACTTC
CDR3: CASTALSREAKNIQYF

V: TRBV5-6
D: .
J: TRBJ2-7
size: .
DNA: TGTGCCAGCAGCCCGCGGGACATCGTCTACGAGCAGTACTTC
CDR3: CASSPRDIVYEQYF

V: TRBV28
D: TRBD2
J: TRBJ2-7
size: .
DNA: TGTGCCACCCATCGCGGACTAGCGGGAGACGAGCAGTACTTC
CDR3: CATHRGLAGDEQYF

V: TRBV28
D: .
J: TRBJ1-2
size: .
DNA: TGTGCCAGCAGAAAGCCGAGGGCCTATGGCTACACCTTC
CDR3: CASRKPRAYGYTF

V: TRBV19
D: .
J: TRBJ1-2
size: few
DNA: TGTGCCAGTAGTATACGCAGCACCTATGGCTACACCTTC
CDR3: CASSIRSTYGYTF

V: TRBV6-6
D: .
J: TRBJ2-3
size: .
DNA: TGTGCCAGCAGCCCTAGGTCGGAAACGCAGTATTTT
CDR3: CASSPRSETQYF

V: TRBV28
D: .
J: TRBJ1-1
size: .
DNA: TGTGCCAGCAGTATGGGGTTCTCGAACACTGAAGCTTTCTTT
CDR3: CASSMGFSNTEAFF

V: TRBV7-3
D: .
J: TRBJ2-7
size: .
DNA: TGTGCCAGCAGCTTGGGCGGCAACAGGGACGAGCAGTACTTC
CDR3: CASSLGGNRDEQYF

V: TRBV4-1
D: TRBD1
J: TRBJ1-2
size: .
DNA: TGCGCCAGCAGCCAAGACCTCCCCGGGACAGAGTATGGCTACACCTTC
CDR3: CASSQDLPGTEYGYTF

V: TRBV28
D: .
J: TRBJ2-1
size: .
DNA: TGTGCCAGCAGTCCCGGAGGGAGGAATGAGCAGTTCTTC
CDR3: CASSPGGRNEQFF

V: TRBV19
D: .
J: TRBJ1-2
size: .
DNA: TGTGCCAGTAGTCCCCACCTGGAAGGGGCCGACGGAAATGGCTACACCTTC
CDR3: CASSPHLEGADGNGYTF

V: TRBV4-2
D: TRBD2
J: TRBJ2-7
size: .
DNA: TGTGCCAGCAGCCATACTACACTAGCGGGAGTTGGCGAGCAGTACTTC
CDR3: CASSHTTLAGVGEQYF

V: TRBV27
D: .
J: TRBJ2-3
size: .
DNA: TGTGCCAGCAGTTTTGCCCCCCGGGAGCCGAGCCTATACACAGATACGCAGTATTTT
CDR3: CASSFAPREPSLYTDTQYF

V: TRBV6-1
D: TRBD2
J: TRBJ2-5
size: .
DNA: TGTGCCAGCGTCAAGCGGGAGGGGAAAGAGACCCAGTACTTC
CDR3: CASVKREGKETQYF

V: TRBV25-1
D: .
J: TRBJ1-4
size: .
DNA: TGTGCCAGCAGTGTCAAGCAGGGAGCTAATGAAAAACTGTTTTTT
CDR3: CASSVKQGANEKLFF

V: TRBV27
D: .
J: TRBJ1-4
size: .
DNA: TGTGCCAGCAGTTTCCAGGGGTCCACTGAAAAACTGTTTTTT
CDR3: CASSFQGSTEKLFF

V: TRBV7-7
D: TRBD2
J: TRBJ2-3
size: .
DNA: TGTGCCAGCAGCTCCGGACTAGCGGGAGGCCCGGGGGATACGCAGTATTTT
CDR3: CASSSGLAGGPGDTQYF

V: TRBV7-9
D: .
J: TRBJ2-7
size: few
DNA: TGTGCCAGCAGCTTAGCGACCTACGAGCAGTACTTC
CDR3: CASSLATYEQYF

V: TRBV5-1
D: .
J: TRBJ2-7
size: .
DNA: TGCGCCAGCAGCTTGGTCGGGAATGGGGTCTCCTACGAGCAGTACTTC
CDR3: CASSLVGNGVSYEQYF

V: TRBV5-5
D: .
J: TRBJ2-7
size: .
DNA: TGTGCCAGCAGCTCGCTGACGGACTCCTACGAGCAGTACTTC
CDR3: CASSSLTDSYEQYF